This T cell receptor beta chain stems from a study of blood T cell repertoires in COVID-19. The overall study: The United States, Italy and Spain provided the acute and convalescent COVID-19 samples.

Clones were sequenced by immunoSEQ multiplex PCR, and TCRdb holds only the in-frame ones, with some missing. The table has approximately 220,000 clones, under 90% seen once. Participants, roughly 18 to 90 years old, spanned approximately 26 US areas. Germline loops: CDR1 MNHEY, CDR2 SMNVEV (reference sequence). This CDR3 has 15 residues. V lost 3 bases, J lost 4 bases, and 15 bases lay in between. The TCR comes from a woman between 45 and 65 years old who had been exposed to COVID-19. The sequenced sample was PBMCs or T cells enriched from blood (not recorded which). The chain combines TRBV27 with TRBJ1-1; D possibly corresponds to TRBD1 (5 bases). CDR3 loop: CASSLGGAGTTEAFF. DNA for the CDR3: TGTGCCAGCAGTTTGGGAGGGGCGGGGACCACTGAAGCTTTCTTT.